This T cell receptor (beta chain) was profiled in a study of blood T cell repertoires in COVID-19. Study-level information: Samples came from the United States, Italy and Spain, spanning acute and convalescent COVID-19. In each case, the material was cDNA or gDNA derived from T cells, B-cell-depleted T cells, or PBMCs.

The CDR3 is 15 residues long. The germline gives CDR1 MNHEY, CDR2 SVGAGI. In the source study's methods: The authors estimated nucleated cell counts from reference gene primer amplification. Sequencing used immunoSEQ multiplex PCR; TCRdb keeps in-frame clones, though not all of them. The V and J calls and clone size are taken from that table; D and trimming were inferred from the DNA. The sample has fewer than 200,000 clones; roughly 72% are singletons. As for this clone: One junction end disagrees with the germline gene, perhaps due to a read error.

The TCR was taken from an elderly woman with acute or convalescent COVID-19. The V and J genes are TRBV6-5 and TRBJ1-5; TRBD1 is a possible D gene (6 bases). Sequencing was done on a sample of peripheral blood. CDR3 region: CASSPDDGGNRPQHF. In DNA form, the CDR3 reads TGTGCCAGCAGTCCGGACGATGGGGGCAATCGGCCCCAGCATTTT.